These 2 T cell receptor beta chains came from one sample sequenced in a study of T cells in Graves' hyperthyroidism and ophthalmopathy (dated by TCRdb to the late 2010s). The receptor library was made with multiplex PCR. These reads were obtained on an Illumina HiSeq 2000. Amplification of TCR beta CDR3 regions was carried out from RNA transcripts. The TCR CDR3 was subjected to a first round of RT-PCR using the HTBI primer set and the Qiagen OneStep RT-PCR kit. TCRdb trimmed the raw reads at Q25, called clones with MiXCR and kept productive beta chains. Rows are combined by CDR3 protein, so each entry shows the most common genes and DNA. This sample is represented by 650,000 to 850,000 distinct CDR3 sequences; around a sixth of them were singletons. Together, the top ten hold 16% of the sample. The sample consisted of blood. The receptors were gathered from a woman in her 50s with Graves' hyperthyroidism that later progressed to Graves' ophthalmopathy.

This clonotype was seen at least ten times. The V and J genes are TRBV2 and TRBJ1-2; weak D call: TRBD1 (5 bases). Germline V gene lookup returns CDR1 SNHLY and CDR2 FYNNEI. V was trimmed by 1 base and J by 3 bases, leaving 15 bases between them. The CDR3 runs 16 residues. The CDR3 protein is CASSEVPGKSDYGYTF. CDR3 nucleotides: TGTGCCAGCAGTGAAGTCCCAGGGAAAAGTGACTATGGCTACACCTTC.

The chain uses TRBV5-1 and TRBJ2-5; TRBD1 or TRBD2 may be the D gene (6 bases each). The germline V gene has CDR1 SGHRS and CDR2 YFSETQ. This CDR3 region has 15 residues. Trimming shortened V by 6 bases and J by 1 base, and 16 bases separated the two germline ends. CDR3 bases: TGCGCCAGCACCGACCCCAGGGGAGGCCAAGAGACCCAGTACTTC. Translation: CASTDPRGGQETQYF.